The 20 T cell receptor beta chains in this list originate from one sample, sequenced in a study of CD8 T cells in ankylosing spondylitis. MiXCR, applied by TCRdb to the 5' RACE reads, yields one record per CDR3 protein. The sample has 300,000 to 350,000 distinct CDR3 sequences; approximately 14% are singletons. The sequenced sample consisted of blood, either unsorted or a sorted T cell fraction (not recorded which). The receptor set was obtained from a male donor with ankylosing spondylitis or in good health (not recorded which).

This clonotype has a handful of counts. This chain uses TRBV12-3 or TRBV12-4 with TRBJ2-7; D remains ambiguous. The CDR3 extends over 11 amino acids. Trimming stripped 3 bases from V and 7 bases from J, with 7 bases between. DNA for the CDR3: TGTGCCAGCAGTTTTGCGACAGAGCAGTACTTC. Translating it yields CASSFATEQYF.

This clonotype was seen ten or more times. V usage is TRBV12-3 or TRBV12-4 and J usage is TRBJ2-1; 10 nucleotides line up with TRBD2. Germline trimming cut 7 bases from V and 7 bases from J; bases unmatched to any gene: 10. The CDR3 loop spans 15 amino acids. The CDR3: CASTPGLAVGNEQFF. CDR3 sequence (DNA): TGTGCCAGCACCCCTGGACTAGCGGTGGGAAATGAGCAGTTCTTC.

The CDR3 sequence is CASSSGLAGGEDIQYF. The CDR3 nucleotides are TGTGCCAGCAGCTCCGGCTTAGCGGGAGGGGAAGACATTCAGTACTTC. The V call is TRBV7-2, the J call TRBJ2-4, with 11 bases identical to TRBD2. The CDR3 runs 16 residues. V gave up 4 bases and J gave up 8 bases; unmatched junction bases: 10. Germline loops: CDR1 SGHTA, CDR2 FQGNSA.

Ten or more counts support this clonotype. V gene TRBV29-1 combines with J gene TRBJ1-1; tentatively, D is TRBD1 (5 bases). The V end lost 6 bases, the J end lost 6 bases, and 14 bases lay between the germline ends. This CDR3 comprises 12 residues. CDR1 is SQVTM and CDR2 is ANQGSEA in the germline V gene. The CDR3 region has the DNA TGCAGCGTCGACCGGGGGACGTCTGAAGCTTTCTTT. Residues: CSVDRGTSEAFF.

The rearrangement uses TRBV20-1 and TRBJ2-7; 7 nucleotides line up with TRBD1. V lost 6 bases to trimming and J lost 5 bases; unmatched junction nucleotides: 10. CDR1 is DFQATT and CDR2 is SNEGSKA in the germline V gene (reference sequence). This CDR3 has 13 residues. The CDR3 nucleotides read TGCAGTGCCGAGCCGACAGGGAATGACGAGCAGTACTTC. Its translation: CSAEPTGNDEQYF.

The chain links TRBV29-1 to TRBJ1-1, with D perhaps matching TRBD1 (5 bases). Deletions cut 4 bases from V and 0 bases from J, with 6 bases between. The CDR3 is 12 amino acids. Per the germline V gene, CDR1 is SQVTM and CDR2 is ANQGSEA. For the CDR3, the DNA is TGCAGCGTTGCAGGGTTGAACACTGAAGCTTTCTTT. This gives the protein CSVAGLNTEAFF.

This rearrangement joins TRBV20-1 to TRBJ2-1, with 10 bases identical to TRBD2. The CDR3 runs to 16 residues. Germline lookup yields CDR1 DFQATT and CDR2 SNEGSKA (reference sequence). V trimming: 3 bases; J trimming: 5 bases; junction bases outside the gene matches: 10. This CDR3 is CSAREPSGSNNNEQFF. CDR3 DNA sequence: TGCAGTGCTAGGGAACCTAGCGGGAGTAACAACAATGAGCAGTTCTTC.

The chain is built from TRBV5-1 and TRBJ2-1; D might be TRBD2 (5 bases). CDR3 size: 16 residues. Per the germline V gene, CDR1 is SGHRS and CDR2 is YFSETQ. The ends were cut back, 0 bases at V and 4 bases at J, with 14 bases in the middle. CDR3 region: CASSLVVRATYNEQFF. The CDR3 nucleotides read TGCGCCAGCAGCTTGGTCGTGAGGGCCACGTACAATGAGCAGTTCTTC.

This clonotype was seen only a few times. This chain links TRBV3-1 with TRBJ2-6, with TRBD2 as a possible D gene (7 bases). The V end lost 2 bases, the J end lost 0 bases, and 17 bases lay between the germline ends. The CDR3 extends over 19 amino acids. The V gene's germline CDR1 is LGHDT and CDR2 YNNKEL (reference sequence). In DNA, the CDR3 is TGTGCCAGCAGCCAATTAGTGGCGGGGGCCCGCTCTGGGGCCAACGTCCTGACTTTC. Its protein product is CASSQLVAGARSGANVLTF.

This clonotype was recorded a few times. CDR3: CASSQDWRGGQTGELFF. CDR3 nucleotide sequence: TGTGCCAGCAGCCAAGATTGGAGGGGGGGCCAAACCGGGGAGCTGTTTTTT. This chain joins TRBV3-1 and TRBJ2-2; weak D call: TRBD2 (7 bases). V was clipped by 0 bases and J by 5 bases, with 16 bases between them. The CDR3 loop spans 17 amino acids. Germline V gives CDR1 LGHDT, CDR2 YNNKEL (reference sequence).

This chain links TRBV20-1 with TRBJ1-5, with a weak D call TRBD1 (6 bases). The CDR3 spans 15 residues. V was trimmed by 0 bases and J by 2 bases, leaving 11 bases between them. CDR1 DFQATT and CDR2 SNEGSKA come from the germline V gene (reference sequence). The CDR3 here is CSARDPRGGNQPQHF. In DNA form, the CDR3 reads TGCAGTGCTAGAGATCCCAGGGGTGGCAATCAGCCCCAGCATTTT.

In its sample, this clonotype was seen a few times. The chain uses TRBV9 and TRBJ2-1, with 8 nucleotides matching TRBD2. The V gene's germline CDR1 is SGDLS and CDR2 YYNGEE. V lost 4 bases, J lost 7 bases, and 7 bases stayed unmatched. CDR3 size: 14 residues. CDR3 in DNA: TGTGCCAGCAGCTCAGGACTAGCCCAAAATGAGCAGTTCTTC. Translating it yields CASSSGLAQNEQFF.

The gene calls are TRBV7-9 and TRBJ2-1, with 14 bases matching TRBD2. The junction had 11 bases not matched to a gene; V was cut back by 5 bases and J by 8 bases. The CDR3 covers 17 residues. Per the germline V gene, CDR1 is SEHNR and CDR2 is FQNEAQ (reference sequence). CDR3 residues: CASSLLPGLAGADEQFF. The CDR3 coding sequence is TGTGCCAGCAGCCTCCTCCCGGGACTAGCGGGAGCGGATGAGCAGTTCTTC.

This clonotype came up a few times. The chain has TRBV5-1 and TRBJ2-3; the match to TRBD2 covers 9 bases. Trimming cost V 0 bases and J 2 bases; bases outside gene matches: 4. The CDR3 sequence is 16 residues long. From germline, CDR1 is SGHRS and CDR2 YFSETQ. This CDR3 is CASSLDAGGVTDTQYF. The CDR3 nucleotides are TGCGCCAGCAGCTTGGATGCGGGGGGGGTCACAGATACGCAGTATTTT.

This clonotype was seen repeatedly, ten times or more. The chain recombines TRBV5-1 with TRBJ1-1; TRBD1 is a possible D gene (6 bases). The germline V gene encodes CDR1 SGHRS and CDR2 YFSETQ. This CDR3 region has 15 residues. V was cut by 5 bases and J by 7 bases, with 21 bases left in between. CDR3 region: CASRREQGLGLEAFF. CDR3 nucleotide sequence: TGCGCCAGCAGGAGGGAACAGGGCCTCGGGCTTGAAGCTTTCTTT.

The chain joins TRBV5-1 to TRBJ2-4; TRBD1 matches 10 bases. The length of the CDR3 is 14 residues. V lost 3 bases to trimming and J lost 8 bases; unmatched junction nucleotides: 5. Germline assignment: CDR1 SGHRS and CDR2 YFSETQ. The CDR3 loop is CASSSRTGGDIQYF. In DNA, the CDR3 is TGCGCCAGCAGCTCAAGGACAGGGGGAGACATTCAGTACTTC.

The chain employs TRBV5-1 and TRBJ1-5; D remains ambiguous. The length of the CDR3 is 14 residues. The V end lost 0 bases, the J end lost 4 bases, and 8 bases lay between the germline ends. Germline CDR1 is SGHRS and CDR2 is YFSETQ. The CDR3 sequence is CASSLVPENQPQHF. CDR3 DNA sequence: TGCGCCAGCAGCTTGGTCCCAGAAAATCAGCCCCAGCATTTT.

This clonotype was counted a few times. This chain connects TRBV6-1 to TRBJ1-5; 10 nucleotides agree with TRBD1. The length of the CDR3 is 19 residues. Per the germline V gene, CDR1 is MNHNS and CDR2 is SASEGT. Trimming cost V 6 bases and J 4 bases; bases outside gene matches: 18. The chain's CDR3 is CASRRRDRGLGQRNQPQHF. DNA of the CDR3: TGTGCCAGCAGGCGACGGGACAGGGGACTTGGGCAACGTAATCAGCCCCAGCATTTT.

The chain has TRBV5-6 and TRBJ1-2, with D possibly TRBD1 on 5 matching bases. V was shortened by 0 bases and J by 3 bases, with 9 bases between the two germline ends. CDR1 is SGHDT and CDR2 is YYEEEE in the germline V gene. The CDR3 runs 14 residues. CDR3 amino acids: CASSLGGPYYGYTF. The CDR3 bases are TGTGCCAGCAGCTTGGGGGGCCCATACTATGGCTACACCTTC.

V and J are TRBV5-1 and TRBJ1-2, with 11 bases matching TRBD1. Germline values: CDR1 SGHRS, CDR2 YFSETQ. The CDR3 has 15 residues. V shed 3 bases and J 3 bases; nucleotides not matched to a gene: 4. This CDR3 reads CASSWTGGADYGYTF. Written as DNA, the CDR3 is TGCGCCAGCAGCTGGACAGGGGGCGCTGACTATGGCTACACCTTC.